Listed below are T cell receptor beta chains from one sample, sequenced in a study of molecular identifiers for immune sequencing clone quantification. Using its own MiXCR run on the PCR reads, TCRdb lists one record per CDR3 protein. The table records approximately 9,400 distinct CDR3 sequences, about a fifth of them present only once. Sample: naive CD8+ T cells from blood, with Jurkat cell RNA spiked in. Receptor source: a human donor in good health. Some libraries in this study had Jurkat cell RNA spiked in. Both conserved end residues are part of each CDR3. The D gene is left open where the match is weak. Size is stated for part of the rows, as once, few or many counts, or as a class when the clone is expanded.

size,V,D,J,CDR3,DNA
.,TRBV14,.,TRBJ2-2,CASSLGPKAGLFF,TGTGCCAGCAGCCTGGGCCCCAAGGCGGGGCTGTTTTTT
.,TRBV24-1,.,TRBJ1-5,CAASDLGPGDQPQHF,TGTGCCGCCAGTGATTTGGGCCCAGGGGATCAGCCCCAGCATTTT
.,TRBV12-3/TRBV12-4,.,TRBJ1-5,CASSFNPGLALQSQHF,TGTGCCAGCAGTTTTAATCCAGGGTTGGCCCTTCAGTCCCAGCATTTT
few,TRBV18,.,TRBJ1-1,CASSVGGHTEAFF,TGTGCCAGCTCAGTGGGGGGCCACACTGAAGCTTTCTTT
.,TRBV6-1,TRBD1,TRBJ2-3,CASSDRGSLGDTQYF,TGTGCCAGCAGTGACAGGGGGTCCCTCGGAGATACGCAGTATTTT
.,TRBV6-2/TRBV6-3,TRBD2,TRBJ2-1,CASSYWTSGGYNEQFF,TGTGCCAGCAGTTACTGGACTAGCGGTGGGTACAATGAGCAGTTCTTC
.,TRBV7-9,TRBD2,TRBJ2-7,CASSPRLAETEEWRHYEQYF,TGTGCCAGCAGCCCCCGCCTAGCGGAGACCGAGGAGTGGAGGCACTACGAGCAGTACTTC
once,TRBV29-1,TRBD2,TRBJ2-3,CSVMRLAGTSTDTQYF,TGCAGCGTGATGCGACTAGCGGGGACAAGCACAGATACGCAGTATTTT
medium-sized,TRBV4-1,.,TRBJ1-5,CASSQGWGGQPQHF,TGCGCCAGCAGCCAAGGTTGGGGCGGTCAGCCCCAGCATTTT
many,TRBV6-5,.,TRBJ2-5,CASSYLSGMETQYF,TGTGCCAGCAGTTACCTTAGCGGAATGGAGACCCAGTACTTC
medium-sized,TRBV19,.,TRBJ2-2,CASSPWQGTSNTGELFF,TGTGCCAGTAGTCCCTGGCAGGGTACCTCGAACACCGGGGAGCTGTTTTTT
medium-sized,TRBV6-5,.,TRBJ1-1,CASSYSTARPTEAFF,TGTGCCAGCAGTTACTCGACCGCCAGACCCACTGAAGCTTTCTTT
medium-sized,TRBV9,.,TRBJ2-5,CASSVAGIQETQYF,TGTGCCAGCAGCGTAGCGGGGATACAAGAGACCCAGTACTTC
.,TRBV7-9,.,TRBJ2-7,CASSSVGTTLGQYF,TGTGCCAGCAGCTCAGTGGGTACGACGTTAGGGCAGTACTTC
medium-sized,TRBV20-1,TRBD1,TRBJ2-7,CSASSYLQGALGYEQYF,TGCAGTGCTAGCTCGTACCTACAGGGGGCGTTAGGCTACGAGCAGTACTTC
.,TRBV7-2,TRBD2,TRBJ2-5,CASRLLAGGPEPQYF,TGTGCCAGCAGGTTACTAGCGGGGGGGCCAGAGCCCCAGTACTTC
medium-sized,TRBV7-9,.,TRBJ2-3,CASSTVLGVLSTDTQYF,TGTGCCAGCAGCACCGTACTAGGGGTCCTAAGCACAGATACGCAGTATTTT
.,TRBV19,.,TRBJ2-3,CASSIVGKPDTQYF,TGTGCCAGTAGTATAGTTGGGAAGCCGGATACGCAGTATTTT
few,TRBV5-4,TRBD1,TRBJ1-2,CASRSPEGAHGYTF,TGTGCCAGCAGGAGCCCGGAGGGGGCCCATGGCTACACCTTC
many,TRBV28,TRBD1,TRBJ2-7,CASSLGTAVNMGYYEQYF,TGTGCCAGCAGCCTCGGGACAGCCGTGAACATGGGCTACTACGAGCAGTACTTC
few,TRBV7-2,.,TRBJ2-1,CASSFYTNNEQFF,TGTGCCAGCAGCTTCTACACCAATAATGAGCAGTTCTTC
.,TRBV4-3,.,TRBJ2-6,CASSQMNGATALTF,TGCGCCAGCAGTCAGATGAATGGGGCCACCGCCCTGACTTTC